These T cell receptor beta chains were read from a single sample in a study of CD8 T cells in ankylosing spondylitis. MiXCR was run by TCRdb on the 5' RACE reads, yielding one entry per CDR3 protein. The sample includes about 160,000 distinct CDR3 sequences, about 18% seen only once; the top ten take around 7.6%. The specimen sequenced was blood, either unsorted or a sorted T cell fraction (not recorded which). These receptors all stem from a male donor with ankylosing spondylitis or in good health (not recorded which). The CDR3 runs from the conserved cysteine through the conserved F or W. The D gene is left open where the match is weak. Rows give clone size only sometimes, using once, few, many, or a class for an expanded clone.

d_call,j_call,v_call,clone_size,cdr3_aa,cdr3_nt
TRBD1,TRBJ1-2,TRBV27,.,CASSLSTGSDYGYTF,TGTGCCAGCAGTTTATCGACAGGGTCGGACTATGGCTACACCTTC
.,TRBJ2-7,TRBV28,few,CASREAGTYEQYF,TGTGCCAGCAGGGAAGCGGGTACCTACGAGCAGTACTTC
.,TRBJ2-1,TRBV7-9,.,CASSVADLGDEQFF,TGTGCCAGCAGCGTTGCGGACCTAGGAGATGAGCAGTTCTTC
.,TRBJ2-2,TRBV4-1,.,CASSQDRTGNIGFRELFF,TGCGCCAGCAGCCAAGATAGGACCGGGAATATCGGTTTCCGGGAGCTGTTTTTT
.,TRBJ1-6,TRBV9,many,CASSVAGQSPLHF,TGTGCCAGCAGCGTAGCGGGGCAATCACCCCTCCACTTT
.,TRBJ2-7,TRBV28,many,CASRQPGWVDEQYF,TGTGCCAGCAGACAACCGGGATGGGTGGACGAGCAGTACTTC
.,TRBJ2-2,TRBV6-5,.,CASSYLSLGELFF,TGTGCCAGCAGTTACCTCTCTCTAGGGGAGCTGTTTTTT
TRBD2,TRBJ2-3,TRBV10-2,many,CASSDPLAGNTDTQYF,TGCGCCAGCAGTGACCCTCTAGCGGGAAACACAGATACGCAGTATTTT
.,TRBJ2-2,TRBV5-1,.,CASSLATANGELFF,TGCGCCAGCAGCTTGGCTACTGCAAACGGGGAGCTGTTTTTT
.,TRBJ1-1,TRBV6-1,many,CASRPRGYTEAFF,TGTGCCAGCAGACCCAGGGGCTACACTGAAGCTTTCTTT
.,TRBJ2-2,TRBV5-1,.,CASSGDVSNTGELFF,TGCGCCAGCAGCGGGGACGTCTCGAACACCGGGGAGCTGTTTTTT
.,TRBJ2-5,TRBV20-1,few,CSASTWAQYF,TGCAGTGCCAGCACCTGGGCTCAGTACTTC
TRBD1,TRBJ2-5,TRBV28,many,CASSLSGGGQETQYF,TGTGCCAGCAGTTTATCAGGGGGCGGCCAAGAGACCCAGTACTTC
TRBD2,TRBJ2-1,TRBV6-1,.,CASTRLAGGLYNEQFF,TGTGCCAGCACGAGACTAGCGGGAGGCCTATACAATGAGCAGTTCTTC
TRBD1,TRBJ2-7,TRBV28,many,CASNPGWTGVYEQYF,TGTGCCAGCAACCCCGGGTGGACAGGCGTCTACGAGCAGTACTTC
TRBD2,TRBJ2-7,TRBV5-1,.,CASSLTQKTSGSASSYEQYF,TGCGCCAGCAGCTTGACCCAAAAGACTAGCGGGAGCGCAAGCTCCTACGAGCAGTACTTC
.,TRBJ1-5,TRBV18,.,CASSPIEAAQPQHF,TGTGCCAGCTCACCCATAGAGGCGGCTCAGCCCCAGCATTTT
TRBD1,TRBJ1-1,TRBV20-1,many,CSARDRGAEAFF,TGCAGTGCTAGGGACAGGGGCGCTGAAGCTTTCTTT
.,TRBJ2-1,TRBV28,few,CASSLTGEGEQFF,TGTGCCAGCAGTTTAACGGGAGAGGGTGAGCAGTTCTTC
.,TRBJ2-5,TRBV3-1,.,CASSQDQTTPQETQYF,TGTGCCAGCAGCCAAGATCAGACAACTCCTCAAGAGACCCAGTACTTC
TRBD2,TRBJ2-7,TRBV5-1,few,CASSFRTSQDYEQYF,TGCGCCAGCAGCTTTCGGACTAGCCAAGACTACGAGCAGTACTTC
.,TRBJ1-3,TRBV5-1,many,CASSLGSSGNTIYF,TGTGCCAGCAGTTTGGGTTCCTCTGGAAACACCATATATTTT
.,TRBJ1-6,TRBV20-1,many,CSARDWTDLNSPLHF,TGCAGTGCTAGAGATTGGACAGACCTAAATTCACCCCTCCACTTT
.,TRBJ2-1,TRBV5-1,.,CASRLSCEQFF,TGCGCCAGCAGGTTATCCTGTGAGCAGTTCTTC
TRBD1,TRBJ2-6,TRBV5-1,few,CASSVRDRVSSGANVLTF,TGCGCCAGCAGCGTCCGGGACAGGGTTAGCTCTGGGGCCAACGTCCTGACTTTC
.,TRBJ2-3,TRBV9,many,CASSVESDTQYF,TGTGCCAGCAGCGTAGAGTCAGATACGCAGTATTTT
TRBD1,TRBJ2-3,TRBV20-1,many,CSARNRGASTDTQYF,TGCAGTGCTAGAAACAGGGGCGCAAGCACAGATACGCAGTATTTT
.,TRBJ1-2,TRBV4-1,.,CASSQAGAGSGYTF,TGCGCCAGCAGCCAAGCAGGCGCTGGCTCTGGCTACACCTTC
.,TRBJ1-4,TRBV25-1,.,CASSVSRFREGKLFF,TGTGCCAGCAGTGTATCAAGGTTTCGGGAAGGAAAACTGTTTTTT
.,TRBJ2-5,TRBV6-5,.,CASSYGGGETQYF,TGTGCCAGCAGTTACGGGGGCGGAGAGACCCAGTACTTT
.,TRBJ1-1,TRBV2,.,CASRKDSGRRAFF,TGTGCCAGCAGAAAGGACTCAGGCAGAAGGGCTTTCTTT
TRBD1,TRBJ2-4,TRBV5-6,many,CASSGLPGQGGNIQYF,TGTGCCAGCAGCGGGTTACCGGGACAGGGAGGAAACATTCAGTACTTC
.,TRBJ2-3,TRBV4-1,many,CASSQEDSYLTQYF,TGCGCCAGCAGCCAAGAAGACTCGTACCTTACGCAGTATTTT
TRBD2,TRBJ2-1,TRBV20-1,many,CSASGAGGSNEQFF,TGCAGTGCTAGCGGTGCGGGAGGAAGCAATGAGCAGTTCTTC
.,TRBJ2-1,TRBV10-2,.,CVSSAARWGRSNEQFF,TGCGTCAGCAGTGCTGCTCGGTGGGGGAGATCCAATGAGCAGTTCTTC
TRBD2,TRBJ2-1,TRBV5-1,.,CASRGQGGRINEQFF,TGCGCCAGCAGGGGCCAGGGCGGGAGGATCAATGAGCAGTTCTTC
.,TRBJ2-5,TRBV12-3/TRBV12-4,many,CASSRLIQETQYF,TGTGCCAGCAGTAGACTGATCCAAGAGACCCAGTACTTC
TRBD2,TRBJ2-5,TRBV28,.,CAIGRYQETQYF,TGTGCCATCGGGAGGTACCAAGAGACCCAGTACTTC
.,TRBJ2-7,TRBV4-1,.,CASSLGQLLSYEQYF,TGCGCCAGCAGCCTAGGACAGCTCCTCTCCTACGAGCAGTACTTC
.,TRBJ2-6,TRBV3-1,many,CASSRDSGANVLTF,TGTGCCAGCAGCCGGGACTCTGGGGCCAACGTCCTGACTTTC
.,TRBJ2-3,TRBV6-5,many,CASSYSRVDTQYF,TGTGCCAGCAGTTACTCGAGGGTAGATACGCAGTATTTT
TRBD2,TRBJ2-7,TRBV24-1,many,CATSDSFSGTPDEQYF,TGTGCCACCAGTGATAGTTTTAGCGGGACCCCGGACGAGCAGTACTTC
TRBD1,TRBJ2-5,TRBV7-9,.,CASSFDGTGAVTQYF,TGTGCCAGCAGCTTCGATGGGACAGGGGCAGTGACCCAGTACTTC
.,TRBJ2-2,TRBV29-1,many,CSVFTPNGELFF,TGCAGCGTTTTTACCCCTAACGGGGAGCTGTTTTTT
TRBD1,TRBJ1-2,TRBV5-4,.,CASSGGNRGYGHTF,TGTGCCAGCAGCGGGGGGAACAGGGGATATGGCCACACCTTC
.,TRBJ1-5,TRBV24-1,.,CATPRGSDQPQHF,TGTGCCACCCCCCGGGGCTCCGATCAGCCCCAGCATTTT